The 23 T cell receptor beta chains given below trace back to one sample, sequenced in a study of T cell repertoires in cytomegalovirus infection. One entry per CDR3 protein, called by TCRdb with MiXCR from the reads. Here the sample spans approximately 910,000 distinct CDR3 sequences, about a third being singletons. Antigen specificity for these receptors is unknown. The material sequenced was cultured CD8+ T cells from PBMCs, taken from culture after CMV antigen stimulation. The origin of the receptors is a human donor in good health (CMV status not recorded). Some clones in this sample may be carry-over from other donors' samples.

The CDR3 reads CASSEKRGVRTEAFF. CDR3 bases: TGTGCCAGCAGTGAAAAACGGGGGGTAAGGACTGAAGCTTTCTTT. This chain joins TRBV2 and TRBJ1-1, with a tentative D call TRBD1 (5 bases). Per the germline V gene, CDR1 is SNHLY and CDR2 is FYNNEI. CDR3 size: 15 residues. V dropped 2 bases and J dropped 5 bases, with 15 bases sitting between them.

This clonotype was detected a few times. V and J are TRBV27 and TRBJ1-4, with D possibly TRBD1 on 6 matching bases. Per the germline V gene, CDR1 is MNHEY and CDR2 is SMNVEV (reference sequence). The CDR3 is 14 amino acids. V was trimmed by 8 bases and J by 3 bases, leaving 13 bases between them. The DNA of the CDR3 is TGTGCCAGCCGTCTTTGGGGGCCTAATGAAAAACTGTTTTTT. It encodes CASRLWGPNEKLFF.

In its sample, this clonotype was seen many times. The V and J genes are TRBV7-2 and TRBJ1-2; the match to TRBD1 covers 7 bases. Germline V gives CDR1 SGHTA, CDR2 FQGNSA. This CDR3 spans 14 amino acids. With 5 bases clipped from V and 12 bases from J, the junction kept 15 bases outside the gene matches. The CDR3 region is CASSPWDSHSVDTF. The CDR3, as DNA: TGTGCCAGCAGCCCCTGGGACAGCCACTCCGTGGACACCTTC.

This clonotype was counted a few times. J is TRBJ1-1 and V is TRBV12-3 or TRBV12-4, with D hard to call. The CDR3 has 15 amino acids. Trimming took 0 bases from V and 0 from J, leaving 8 bases between them. The CDR3 DNA reads as TGTGCCAGCAGTTTAGCGGGCAGGATGAACACTGAAGCTTTCTTT. This sequence encodes CASSLAGRMNTEAFF.

This chain uses TRBV4-1 with TRBJ1-2; 8 bases map to TRBD1. With 5 bases clipped from V and 4 bases from J, the junction kept 12 bases outside the gene matches. Germline CDR1 and CDR2: MGHRA and YSYEKL. CDR3 size: 16 residues. The chain's CDR3 is CASSIFGQGETYGYTF. The CDR3 nucleotides are TGCGCCAGCAGCATTTTTGGACAGGGCGAAACCTATGGCTACACCTTC.

Remarks on this clonotype: Being one base from a much bigger clone, this may be a read error. This chain connects TRBV7-9 to TRBJ2-1, with D unresolved. From germline, CDR1 is SEHNR and CDR2 FQNEAQ (reference sequence). The germline V and J ends were trimmed by 2 bases and 0 bases, with 11 bases remaining between them. This CDR3 is 16 amino acids long. The CDR3 DNA reads TGTGCCAGCAGCTTAATATGCGTGAGCTCCTACAATGAGCAGTTCTTC. Its protein product is CASSLICVSSYNEQFF.

The chain employs TRBV4-1 and TRBJ2-7; D perhaps matches TRBD1 (6 bases). CDR1 MGHRA and CDR2 YSYEKL come from the germline V gene. V dropped 0 bases and J dropped 3 bases, with 9 bases sitting between them. The CDR3 runs to 14 residues. The CDR3 DNA follows: TGCGCCAGCAGCCAAGATCTGGACAGCTACGAGCAGTACGTC. Translation: CASSQDLDSYEQYV.

This clonotype came up a few times. V usage is TRBV4-3 and J usage is TRBJ1-5, with 12 bases that match TRBD1. This CDR3 comprises 15 residues. V dropped 11 bases and J dropped 7; count of bases not matched to a gene: 12. Germline V gene data show CDR1 as LGHNA and CDR2 as YSLEER. CDR3 residues: CASRDRGLKRQPQHF. The CDR3 DNA reads as TGCGCCTCGCGGGACAGGGGGCTTAAAAGGCAGCCCCAGCATTTT.

V is TRBV27 and J is TRBJ1-6; maybe TRBD1 (5 bases). CDR1 and CDR2 (germline): MNHEY, SMNVEV (reference sequence). There are 12 residues in the CDR3. The V and J ends lost 6 bases and 9 bases respectively, with 9 bases between them. CDR3 amino acids: CASRRGGSPLHF. For the CDR3, the DNA is TGTGCCAGCAGGAGGGGTGGTTCACCCCTCCACTTT.

This clonotype has at least ten counts. The chain links TRBV7-6 to TRBJ1-2, with 11 positions matching TRBD1. The CDR3 sequence is 13 residues long. Trimming removed 5 bases from V and 6 bases from J; junction bases left unmatched: 2. Per germline, CDR1 SGHVS and CDR2 FNYEAQ. CDR3 sequence: CASSRTGGDGYTF. CDR3 nucleotides: TGTGCCAGCAGCCGGACAGGGGGCGATGGCTACACCTTC.

The chain couples TRBV4-2 to TRBJ2-6; D call uncertain. Germline lookup yields CDR1 LGHNA and CDR2 YNFKEQ. The CDR3 has 16 amino acids. Trimming cost V 2 bases and J 2 bases, with 10 bases left between them. CDR3 sequence: CASSQRLLAGANVLTF. CDR3 DNA: TGTGCCAGCAGCCAACGTCTTCTGGCTGGGGCCAACGTCCTGACTTTC.

The chain uses TRBV28 and TRBJ2-1, with 9 bases that match TRBD1. The CDR3 is 16 amino acids. Per germline, CDR1 MDHEN and CDR2 SYDVKM. V lost 2 bases, J lost 2 bases, and 4 bases stayed unmatched. The CDR3, as DNA: TGTGCCAGCAGTTTAACCGGGACAGGGCCCTACAATGAGCAGTTCTTC. Translating it yields CASSLTGTGPYNEQFF. The whole variable domain, filled in from reference TRBV28 and TRBJ2-1, reads DVKVTQSSRYLVKRTGEKVFLECVQDMDHENMFWYRQDPGLGLRLIYFSYDVKMKEKGDIPEGYSVSREKKERFSLILESASTNQTSMYLCASSLTGTGPYNEQFFGPGTRLTVL.

This clonotype was counted a few times. The rearrangement links TRBV5-6 to TRBJ2-1, with a possible D match to TRBD1 (6 bases). V shed 1 base and J shed 5 bases, with 22 bases lying between them. This CDR3 comprises 18 residues. CDR1 SGHDT and CDR2 YYEEEE come from the germline V gene. The CDR3: CASSLSLLGTPLHNEQFF. In DNA, the CDR3 is TGTGCCAGCAGCTTGTCCCTCTTAGGGACACCACTTCACAATGAGCAGTTCTTC.

The V gene is TRBV10-3, the J gene TRBJ1-2; 7 nucleotides align to TRBD1. Germline V gene data show CDR1 as ENHRY and CDR2 as SYGVKD. The CDR3 loop spans 15 amino acids. With V trimmed by 0 bases and J by 0 bases, 1 base remained unmatched. The CDR3 loop reads CAISESQGTNYGYTF. CDR3 sequence (DNA): TGTGCCATCAGTGAGTCACAGGGGACTAACTATGGCTACACCTTC.

This clonotype turned up a few times. CDR3 nucleotides: TGTGCCAGCAGCTTAGCAGGCGGACAGGGTAGATACAATGAGCAGTTCTTC. This gives the protein CASSLAGGQGRYNEQFF. The chain carries TRBV7-8 and TRBJ2-1, with 8 nucleotides matching TRBD1. Germline V gene data show CDR1 as SGHVS and CDR2 as FQNEAQ. With 0 bases clipped from V and 4 bases from J, the junction kept 8 bases outside the gene matches. CDR3 length equals 17 residues. Complete variable domain (other parts from reference TRBV7-8 and TRBJ2-1): GAGVSQSPRYKVAKRGQDVALRCDPISGHVSLFWYQQALGQGPEFLTYFQNEAQLDKSGLPSDRFFAERPEGSVSTLKIQRTQQEDSAVYLCASSLAGGQGRYNEQFFGPGTRLTVL.

Of note for this clonotype: The conserved final phenylalanine or tryptophan is absent from the CDR3, which likely points to a read error. The V gene is TRBV4-1, the J gene TRBJ2-7; possible D gene TRBD1, 6 bases. Germline V gene sequence: CDR1 MGHRA, CDR2 YSYEKL. CDR3 length: 15 residues. Trimming took 3 bases from V and 1 from J, leaving 13 bases between them. The DNA for the CDR3 is TGCGCCAGCAGCCAGACGACAGGACAGTCCTACGAGCAGTACCTC. This encodes CASSQTTGQSYEQYL.

As for this clonotype: A read error is possible here, since a much larger clone lies one base away. The gene calls are TRBV6-1 and TRBJ2-5, with 13 nucleotides matching TRBD2. The CDR3 is 17 amino acids. Germline values: CDR1 MNHNS, CDR2 SASEGT. DNA of the CDR3: TGTGCCAGCAGTTTTTGGACTAGCGGGGGCCATCAAGAGACCCAGAACTTC. It encodes CASSFWTSGGHQETQNF.

This clonotype was detected only a few times. The V call is TRBV2, the J call TRBJ2-2; 11 bases map to TRBD2. Germline assignment: CDR1 SNHLY and CDR2 FYNNEI. The CDR3 consists of 17 residues. The V gene end was trimmed by 0 bases and the J gene end by 7 bases; junction bases not matched to a gene: 7. The CDR3 DNA follows: TGTGCCAGCAGTGAAGCGCTTCTAGCGGGGGGATTCGGGGAGCTGTTTTTT. Translating it yields CASSEALLAGGFGELFF.

This clonotype was observed a handful of times. The chain employs TRBV4-1 and TRBJ1-1, with D perhaps matching TRBD1 (5 bases). Germline assignment: CDR1 MGHRA and CDR2 YSYEKL. Deletions cut 0 bases from V and 11 bases from J, with 19 bases between. The CDR3 runs 15 residues. CDR3 in DNA: TGCGCCAGCAGCCAAGATCGCGGACTGTCGGGGCCGGCTTTCTTT. It yields the protein CASSQDRGLSGPAFF.

The chain couples TRBV24-1 to TRBJ2-2; D not certain. V gave up 3 bases and J gave up 2 bases, with 3 bases separating them. Germline CDR1 and CDR2: KGHDR and SFDVKD. The CDR3 covers 13 residues. This CDR3 reads CATSDTNTGELFF. CDR3 in DNA: TGTGCCACCAGTGATACAAACACCGGGGAGCTGTTTTTT.

In its sample, this clonotype was seen many times. The chain combines TRBV6-5 with TRBJ1-5, with D unresolved. The germline V gene has CDR1 MNHEY and CDR2 SVGAGI. The CDR3 runs to 14 residues. Trimming stripped 2 bases from V and 3 bases from J, with 8 bases between. CDR3 in DNA: TGTGCCAGCAGTTACGGCCTGAACAATCAGCCCCAGCATTTT. Translating gives CASSYGLNNQPQHF.

The J gene is TRBJ1-2, the V gene TRBV29-1, with D maybe TRBD1 (5 bases). Germline values: CDR1 SQVTM, CDR2 ANQGSEA. The CDR3 covers 18 residues. V dropped 0 bases and J dropped 4 bases, with 24 bases sitting between them. CDR3 loop: CSVEDRGRTPESSYGYTF. The DNA of the CDR3 is TGCAGCGTTGAAGATCGGGGGAGGACACCCGAGTCGAGCTATGGCTACACCTTC.

The chain's CDR3 is CASSRRQDNSPLHF. Written as DNA, the CDR3 is TGTGCCAGCAGCCGCCGGCAGGATAATTCACCCCTCCACTTT. This chain uses TRBV7-8 with TRBJ1-6; D ambiguous. The V and J ends lost 5 bases and 5 bases respectively, with 10 bases between them. CDR3 length: 14 residues. CDR1 and CDR2 from the germline V gene are SGHVS and FQNEAQ.